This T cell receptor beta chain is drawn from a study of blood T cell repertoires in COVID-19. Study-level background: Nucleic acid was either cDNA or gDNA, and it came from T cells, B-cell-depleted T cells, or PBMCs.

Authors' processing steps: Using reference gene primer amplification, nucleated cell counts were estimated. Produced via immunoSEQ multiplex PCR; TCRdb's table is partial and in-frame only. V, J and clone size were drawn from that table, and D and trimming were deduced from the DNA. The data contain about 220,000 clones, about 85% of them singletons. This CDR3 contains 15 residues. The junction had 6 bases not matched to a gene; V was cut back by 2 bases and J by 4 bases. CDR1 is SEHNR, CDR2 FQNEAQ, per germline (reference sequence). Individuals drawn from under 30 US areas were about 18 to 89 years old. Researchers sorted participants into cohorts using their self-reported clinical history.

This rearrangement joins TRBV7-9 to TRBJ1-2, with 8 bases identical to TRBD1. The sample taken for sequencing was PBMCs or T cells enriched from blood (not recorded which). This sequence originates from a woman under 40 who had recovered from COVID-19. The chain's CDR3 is CASSLQGALLYGYTF. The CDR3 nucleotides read TGTGCCAGCAGCTTACAGGGGGCGCTTCTCTATGGCTACACCTTC.